This TCR beta chain originates from a study of Ad26.COV2.S vaccination and SARS-CoV-2 variants. Treatment of the sample: roughly 20 received Ad26.COV2.S at low or high dose, single or two shots; a few received placebo; per-sample allocation not given. Collection of the samples took place on day 63 after the first injection of vaccine or placebo. Germline V gene sequence: CDR1 SGHDT, CDR2 YYEEEE. V lost 0 bases and J lost 7, with 11 bases in between. CDR3 size: 14 residues. The method was immunoSEQ multiplex PCR; TCRdb's version includes in-frame clones alone and lacks a portion of them. The top ten clones hold more than 1.5% of a sample with roughly 320,000 clones, around 84% of them seen once. This clone has a single count.

The V call is TRBV5-6, the J call TRBJ1-5, with D possibly being TRBD1 (5 bases). The receptor was isolated from a person aged 18 to 65 who received the Ad26.COV2.S COVID-19 vaccine or a placebo. This specimen consisted of peripheral blood, obtained in a trial of Ad26.COV2.S vaccine versus placebo. The chain's CDR3 is CASSLGAGTQPQHF. The CDR3 nucleotides read TGTGCCAGCAGCTTGGGCGCAGGGACGCAGCCCCAGCATTTT.